This is a list of T cell receptor beta chains from one sample in a study of shared clonotypes between healthy human individuals. The table came from immunoSEQ multiplex PCR; TCRdb's copy has only in-frame clones and leaves some out. The sample holds about 2 million clones, approximately 94% seen once. Sequenced: naive CD8+ T cells sorted from blood. These receptors all stem from a man aged 18 to 30 in good health. Both conserved end residues are part of each CDR3. D genes are given only for firm matches.

TRBJ1-2 | . | TRBV2 | 12 | TGTGCCAGCAGTGACAGGGACTATGGCTACACCTTC | CASSDRDYGYTF
TRBJ2-7 | . | TRBV6-5 | 13 | TGTGCCAGCAGGTCTATCGTCCGAGCCGAGCAGTACTTC | CASRSIVRAEQYF
TRBJ2-1 | . | TRBV27 | 17 | TGTGCCAGCAGTTTACTGGGGTCACCCCCCGACTACAATGAGCAGTTCTTC | CASSLLGSPPDYNEQFF
TRBJ1-5 | . | TRBV4-1 | 18 | TGCGCCAGCAGCCAAGATAAGTTCGGGACCAACTTAGATCAGCCCCAGCATTTT | CASSQDKFGTNLDQPQHF
TRBJ2-7 | TRBD1 | TRBV10-3 | 13 | TGTGCCATGGGACAGGGAAAATCCAACGAGCAGTACTTC | CAMGQGKSNEQYF
TRBJ2-1 | TRBD2 | TRBV25-1 | 13 | TGTGCCAGTGGACTAGCGGGAGACAATGAGCAGTTCTTC | CASGLAGDNEQFF
TRBJ2-5 | TRBD1 | TRBV27 | 16 | TGTGCCAGCAGTCAGGGACAGGGGGACCTCCAAGAGACCCAGTACTTC | CASSQGQGDLQETQYF
TRBJ2-5 | TRBD1 | TRBV29-1 | 14 | TGCAGCGTTTTTGGGGACAGGGACCAAGAGACCCAGTACTTC | CSVFGDRDQETQYF
TRBJ2-2 | . | TRBV7-2 | 14 | TGTGCCAGCAGCCCCCCCCCGTGGACCGGGGAGCTGTTTTTT | CASSPPPWTGELFF
TRBJ2-4 | . | TRBV7-9 | 16 | TGTGCCAGCAGTCCCAGGGGCGACTTAGCCAAAAACATTCAGTACTTC | CASSPRGDLAKNIQYF